Listed below are T cell receptor beta chains from one sample, sequenced in a study of CD8+ T cells in alopecia areata. Method: immunoSEQ multiplex PCR; TCRdb's copy keeps in-frame clones and lacks some. The sample lists about 180,000 clones, approximately 50% occurring once. Sequenced here: CD8+ T cells sorted from blood, sampled around week 53, from a patient treated with tofacitinib. These TCRs come from a human donor with alopecia areata. CDR3s include the opening cysteine and the closing phenylalanine or tryptophan. D genes are given only for firm matches. Part of the rows lack a size; the others show once, few, many or a class for expanded clones.

d_gene	j_gene	abundance	v_gene	len	CDR3aa	CDR3nt
TRBD1	TRBJ2-2	.	TRBV14	17	CASSQEQGAVSTGELFF	TGTGCCAGCAGCCAAGAGCAGGGGGCCGTTAGCACCGGGGAGCTGTTTTTT
TRBD1	TRBJ2-5	few	TRBV10-3	16	CAISEWTDKGGETQYF	TGTGCCATCAGTGAGTGGACGGATAAAGGGGGCGAGACCCAGTACTTC
TRBD1	TRBJ1-6	few	TRBV18	15	CASSTGTGVHSPLHF	TGTGCCAGCTCAACGGGAACAGGGGTCCATTCACCCCTCCACTTT
TRBD1	TRBJ1-6	.	TRBV30	15	CAWSPGTGTYSPLHF	TGTGCCTGGAGTCCCGGGACAGGGACATATTCACCCCTCCACTTT
TRBD1	TRBJ1-2	few	TRBV29-1	13	CSVGDRAGNGYTF	TGCAGCGTTGGGGACAGGGCGGGAAATGGCTACACCTTC
.	TRBJ2-2	few	TRBV11-2	15	CASSLEQGATGELFF	TGTGCCAGCAGCTTAGAGCAGGGAGCCACCGGGGAGCTGTTTTTT
.	TRBJ1-1	few	TRBV18	16	CASSPSMGAEDTEAFF	TGTGCCAGCTCACCAAGCATGGGGGCGGAGGACACTGAAGCTTTCTTT
TRBD2	TRBJ2-1	.	TRBV27	12	CASSVRGGAKFF	TGTGCCAGCAGTGTTAGGGGAGGGGCGAAGTTCTTC
.	TRBJ2-3	.	TRBV6-4	14	CASSRDTSTDTQYF	TGTGCCAGCAGTCGGGATACTAGCACAGATACGCAGTATTTT
TRBD1	TRBJ1-1	.	TRBV27	17	CASRIFQGAQGNTEAFF	TGTGCCAGCAGAATTTTTCAGGGGGCGCAGGGGAACACTGAAGCTTTCTTT
.	TRBJ2-7	few	TRBV13	13	CASSAEGTYEQYF	TGTGCCAGCAGCGCTGAAGGGACCTACGAGCAGTACTTC
.	TRBJ2-1	once	TRBV27	14	CASSLPGSYNEQFF	TGTGCCAGCAGTTTGCCAGGGTCCTACAATGAGCAGTTCTTC
TRBD2	TRBJ2-1	.	TRBV19	15	CASCERGISYNEQFF	TGTGCCAGTTGTGAGCGGGGGATCTCCTACAATGAGCAGTTCTTC
.	TRBJ1-3	.	TRBV5-6	14	CASSLREGIDTIYF	TGTGCCAGCAGCCTACGGGAGGGGATAGACACCATATATTTT
.	TRBJ1-6	.	TRBV6-5	13	CASSFHLVAPLHF	TGTGCCAGCAGTTTTCACCTCGTCGCACCCCTCCACTTT
.	TRBJ1-5	few	TRBV4-3	15	CASSQDRDVGSPQHF	TGCGCCAGCAGCCAAGACCGGGACGTAGGTTCACCCCAGCATTTT
.	TRBJ2-7	.	TRBV14	13	CASSQGPFYEQYF	TGTGCCAGCAGCCAAGGACCCTTCTACGAGCAGTACTTC
TRBD1	TRBJ2-1	.	TRBV14	16	CASSQHPRGPYNEQFF	TGTGCCAGCAGCCAACACCCCAGGGGGCCCTACAATGAGCAGTTCTTC
TRBD1	TRBJ2-7	few	TRBV5-4	13	CASSWDRSYEQYF	TGTGCCAGCAGCTGGGACAGGAGCTACGAGCAGTACTTC
TRBD1	TRBJ2-7	once	TRBV7-8	14	CASSSGQGVYEQYF	TGTGCCAGCAGCTCGGGACAGGGAGTGTACGAGCAGTACTTC
.	TRBJ2-3	.	TRBV14	15	CASSQGSGVTDTQYF	TGTGCCAGCAGCCAAGGGTCAGGGGTGACAGATACGCAGTATTTT
.	TRBJ1-5	.	TRBV7-9	16	CASSLASAAGNQPQHF	TGTGCCAGCAGCTTAGCATCGGCAGCGGGCAATCAGCCCCAGCATTTT
TRBD1	TRBJ2-3	.	TRBV27	15	CATENRGLGADTQYF	TGTGCCACCGAGAATAGGGGGCTTGGGGCAGATACGCAGTATTTT